This T cell receptor (beta chain) was captured by sequencing in a study of neurological immune-mediated disorders. The table lists this clonotype with many counts. The cDNA was generated by 5'RACE with 10-nucleotide random UMIs. In every sequencing run, more than 200 million TCR-beta sequences were generated from 15-18 subjects. TCRdb fed the 5' RACE reads into MiXCR, producing one record per CDR3 protein. The table includes about 14,000 distinct CDR3 sequences, about 10% detected once. PBMCs numbering 2 million and stored at -80 C yielded the unsorted libraries. Material: PBMCs. The sequence came from a woman between 40 and 55 years old in good health.

The CDR3 protein is CASSLEQNTQYF. The CDR3 region has the DNA TGCGCCAGCAGCTTGGAGCAAAATACGCAGTATTTT. The chain employs TRBV5-1 and TRBJ2-3; no clear D gene. CDR1 and CDR2 from the germline V gene are SGHRS and YFSETQ. V gave up 0 bases and J gave up 7 bases, with 6 bases separating them. The CDR3 spans 12 residues.